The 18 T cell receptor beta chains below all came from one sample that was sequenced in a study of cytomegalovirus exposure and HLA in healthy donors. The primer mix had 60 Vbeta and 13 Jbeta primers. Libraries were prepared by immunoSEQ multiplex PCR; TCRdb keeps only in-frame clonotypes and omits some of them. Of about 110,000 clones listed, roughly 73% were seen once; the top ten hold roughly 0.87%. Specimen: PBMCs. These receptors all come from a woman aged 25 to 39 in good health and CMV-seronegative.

The CDR3 reads CARQGSYGYTF. The CDR3 DNA is TGTGCCCGACAGGGGAGCTATGGCTACACCTTC. The chain combines TRBV30 with TRBJ1-2, with 8 bases fitting TRBD1. After removal of 8 bases from V and 4 bases from J, the junction contained 3 bases not matched to a gene. Germline assignment: CDR1 GTSNPN and CDR2 SVGIG (reference sequence). The CDR3 is 11 residues long.

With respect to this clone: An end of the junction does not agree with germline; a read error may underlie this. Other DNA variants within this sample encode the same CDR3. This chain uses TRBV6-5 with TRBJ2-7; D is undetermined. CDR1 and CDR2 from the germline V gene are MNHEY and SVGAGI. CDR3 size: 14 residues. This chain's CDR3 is CASSYSTGTYEQYF. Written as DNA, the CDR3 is TGCGCCAGCAGTTACTCGACTGGTACCTACGAGCAGTACTTC.

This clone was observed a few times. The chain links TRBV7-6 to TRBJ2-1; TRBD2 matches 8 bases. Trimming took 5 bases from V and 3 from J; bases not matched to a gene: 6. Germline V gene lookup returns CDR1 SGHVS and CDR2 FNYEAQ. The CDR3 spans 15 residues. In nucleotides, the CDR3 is TGTGCCAGCAGCGAGGGTAGCGGGATCTACAATGAGCAGTTCTTC. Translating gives CASSEGSGIYNEQFF.

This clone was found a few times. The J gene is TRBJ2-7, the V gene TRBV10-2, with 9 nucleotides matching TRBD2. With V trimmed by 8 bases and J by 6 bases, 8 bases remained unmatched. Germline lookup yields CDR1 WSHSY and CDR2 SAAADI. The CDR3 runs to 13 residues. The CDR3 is CASLSAGGAEQYF. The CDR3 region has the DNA TGCGCCAGCCTATCAGCGGGAGGAGCCGAGCAGTACTTC.

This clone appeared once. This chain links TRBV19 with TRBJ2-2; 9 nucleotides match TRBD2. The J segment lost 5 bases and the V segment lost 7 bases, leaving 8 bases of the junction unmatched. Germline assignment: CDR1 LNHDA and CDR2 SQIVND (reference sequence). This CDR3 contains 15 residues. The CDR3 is CASTVVAGVTGELFF. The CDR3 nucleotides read TGTGCCAGTACGGTGGTAGCGGGAGTTACCGGGGAGCTGTTTTTT.

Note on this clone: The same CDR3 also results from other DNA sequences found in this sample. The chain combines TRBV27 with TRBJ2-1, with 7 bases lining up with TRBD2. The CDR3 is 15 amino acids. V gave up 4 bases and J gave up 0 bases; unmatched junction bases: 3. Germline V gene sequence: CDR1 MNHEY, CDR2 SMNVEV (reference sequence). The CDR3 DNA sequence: TGTGCCAGCAGTTCTAGCGGTAGCTCCTACAATGAGCAGTTCTTC. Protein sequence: CASSSSGSSYNEQFF.

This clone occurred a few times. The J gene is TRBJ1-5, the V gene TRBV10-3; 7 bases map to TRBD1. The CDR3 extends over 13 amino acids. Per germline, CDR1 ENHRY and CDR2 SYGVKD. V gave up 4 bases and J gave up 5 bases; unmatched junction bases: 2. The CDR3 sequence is CAISADRDQPQHF. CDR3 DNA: TGTGCCATCAGTGCTGACAGGGATCAGCCCCAGCATTTT.

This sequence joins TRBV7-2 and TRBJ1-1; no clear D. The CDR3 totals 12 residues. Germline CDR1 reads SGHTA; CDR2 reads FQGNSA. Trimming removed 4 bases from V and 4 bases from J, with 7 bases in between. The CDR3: CASSSTGTEAFF. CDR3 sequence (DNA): TGTGCCAGCAGCTCCACCGGCACTGAAGCTTTCTTT.

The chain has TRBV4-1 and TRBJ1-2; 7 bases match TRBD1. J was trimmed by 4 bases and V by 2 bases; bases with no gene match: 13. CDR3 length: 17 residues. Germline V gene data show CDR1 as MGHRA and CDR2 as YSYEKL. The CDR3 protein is CASSQSFDRAVSYGYTF. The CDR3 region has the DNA TGCGCCAGCAGCCAATCTTTTGACAGGGCAGTATCCTATGGCTACACCTTC.

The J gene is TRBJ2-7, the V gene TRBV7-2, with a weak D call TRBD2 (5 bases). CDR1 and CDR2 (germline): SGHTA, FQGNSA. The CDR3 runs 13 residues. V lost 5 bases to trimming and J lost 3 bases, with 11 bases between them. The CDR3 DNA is TGTGCCAGCAGCGCCCGGAGCGGCTACGAGCAGTACTTC. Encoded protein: CASSARSGYEQYF. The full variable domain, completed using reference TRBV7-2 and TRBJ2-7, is GAGVSQSPSNKVTEKGKDVELRCDPISGHTALYWYRQSLGQGLEFLIYFQGNSAPDKSGLPSDRFSAERTGGSVSTLTIQRTQQEDSAVYLCASSARSGYEQYFGPGTRLTVT.

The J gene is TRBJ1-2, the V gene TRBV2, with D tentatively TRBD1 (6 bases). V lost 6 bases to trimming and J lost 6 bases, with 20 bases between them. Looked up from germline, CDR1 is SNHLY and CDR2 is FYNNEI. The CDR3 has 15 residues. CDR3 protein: CASSPGTRELDGYTF. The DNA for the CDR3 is TGTGCCAGCAGCCCGGGGACAAGGGAACTGGATGGCTACACCTTC.

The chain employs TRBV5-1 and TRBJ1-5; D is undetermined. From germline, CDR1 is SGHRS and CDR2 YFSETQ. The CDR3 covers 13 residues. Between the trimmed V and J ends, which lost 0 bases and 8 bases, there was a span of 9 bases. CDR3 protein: CASSLAPDEPQHF. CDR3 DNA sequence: TGCGCCAGCAGCTTGGCCCCAGATGAGCCCCAGCATTTT.

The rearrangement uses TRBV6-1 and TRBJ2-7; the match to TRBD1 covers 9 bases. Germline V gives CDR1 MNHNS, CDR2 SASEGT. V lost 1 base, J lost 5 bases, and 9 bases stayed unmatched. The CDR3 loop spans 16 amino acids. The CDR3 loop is CASSEVFGTGKNEQYF. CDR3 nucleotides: TGTGCCAGCAGTGAAGTTTTCGGGACAGGGAAGAACGAGCAGTACTTC.

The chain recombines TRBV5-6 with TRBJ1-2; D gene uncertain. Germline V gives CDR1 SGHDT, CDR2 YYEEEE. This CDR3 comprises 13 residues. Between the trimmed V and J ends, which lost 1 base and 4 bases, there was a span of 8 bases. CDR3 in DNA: TGTGCCAGCAGCTTGAGTCGTAGCTATGGCTACACCTTC. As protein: CASSLSRSYGYTF.

CDR3 sequence (DNA): TGTGCCAGCAGTTTACACGATAGCAATCAGCCCCAGCATTTT. This translates into CASSLHDSNQPQHF. V usage is TRBV6-6 and J usage is TRBJ1-5; the D is unclear. The CDR3 runs 14 residues. Germline-derived CDR1 and CDR2 are MNHNY and SVGAGI (reference sequence). V dropped 4 bases and J dropped 0 bases, with 7 bases sitting between them.

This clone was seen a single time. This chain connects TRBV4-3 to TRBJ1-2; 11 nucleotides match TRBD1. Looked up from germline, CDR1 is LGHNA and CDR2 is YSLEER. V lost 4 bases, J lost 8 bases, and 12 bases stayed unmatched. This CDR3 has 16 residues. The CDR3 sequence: CASSLGQGARTSGYTF. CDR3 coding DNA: TGCGCCAGCAGCCTCGGACAGGGGGCGCGAACTAGCGGCTACACCTTC.

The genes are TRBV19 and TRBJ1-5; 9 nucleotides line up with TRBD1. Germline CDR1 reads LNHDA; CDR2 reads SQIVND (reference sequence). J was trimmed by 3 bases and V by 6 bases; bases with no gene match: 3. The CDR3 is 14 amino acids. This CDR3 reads CASSRDRVNQPQHF. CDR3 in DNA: TGTGCCAGTAGCAGGGACAGGGTCAATCAGCCCCAGCATTTT.

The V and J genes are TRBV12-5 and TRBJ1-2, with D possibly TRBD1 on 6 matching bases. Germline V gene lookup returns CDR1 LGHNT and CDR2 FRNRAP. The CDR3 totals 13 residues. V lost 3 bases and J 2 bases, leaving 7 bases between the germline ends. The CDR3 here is CASGFQGNYGYTF. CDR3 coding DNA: TGTGCTAGTGGTTTTCAGGGGAACTATGGCTACACCTTC.